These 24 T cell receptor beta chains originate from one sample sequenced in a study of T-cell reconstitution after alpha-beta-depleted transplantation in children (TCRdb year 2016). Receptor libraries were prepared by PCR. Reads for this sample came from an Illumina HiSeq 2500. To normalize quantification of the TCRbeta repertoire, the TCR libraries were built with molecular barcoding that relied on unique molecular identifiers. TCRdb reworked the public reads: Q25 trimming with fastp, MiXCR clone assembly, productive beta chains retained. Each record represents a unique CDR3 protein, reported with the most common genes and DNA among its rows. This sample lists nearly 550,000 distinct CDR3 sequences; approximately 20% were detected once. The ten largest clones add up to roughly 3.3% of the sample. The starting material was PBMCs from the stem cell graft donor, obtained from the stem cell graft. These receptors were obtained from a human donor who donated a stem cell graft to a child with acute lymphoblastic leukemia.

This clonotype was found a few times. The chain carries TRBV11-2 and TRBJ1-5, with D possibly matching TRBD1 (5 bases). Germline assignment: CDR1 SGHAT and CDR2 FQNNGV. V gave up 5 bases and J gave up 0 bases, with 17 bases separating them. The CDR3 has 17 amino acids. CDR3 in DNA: TGTGCCAGCAGCGCCGGGACTGTCTCTGATAGCAATCAGCCCCAGCATTTT. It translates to CASSAGTVSDSNQPQHF.

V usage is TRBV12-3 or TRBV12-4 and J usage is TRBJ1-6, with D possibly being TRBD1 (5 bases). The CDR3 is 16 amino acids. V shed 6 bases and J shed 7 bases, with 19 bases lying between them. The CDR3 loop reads CASSPAGLSGNSPLHF. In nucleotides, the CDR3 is TGTGCCAGCAGCCCAGCAGGGTTAAGCGGGAATTCACCCCTCCACTTT.

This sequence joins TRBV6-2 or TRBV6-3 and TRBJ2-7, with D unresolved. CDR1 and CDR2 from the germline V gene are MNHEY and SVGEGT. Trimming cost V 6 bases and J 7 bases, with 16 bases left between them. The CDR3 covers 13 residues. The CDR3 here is CASSLAAFLEQYF. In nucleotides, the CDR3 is TGTGCCAGCAGCCTGGCGGCATTTCTGGAGCAGTACTTC.

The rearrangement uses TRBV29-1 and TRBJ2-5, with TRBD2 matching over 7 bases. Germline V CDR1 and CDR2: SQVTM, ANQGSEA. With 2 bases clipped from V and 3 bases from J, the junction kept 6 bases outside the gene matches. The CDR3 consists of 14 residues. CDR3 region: CSVETGGFKETQYF. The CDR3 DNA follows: TGCAGCGTTGAAACGGGGGGATTTAAAGAGACCCAGTACTTC.

The CDR3 coding sequence is TGTGCCAGCAGTTTAGCATTGGGAGCGGGTCCCAATGAGCAGTTCTTC. Its protein product is CASSLALGAGPNEQFF. The chain employs TRBV12-3 or TRBV12-4 and TRBJ2-1, with D perhaps TRBD2 (6 bases). V was cut by 0 bases and J by 6 bases, with 15 bases left in between. The CDR3 spans 16 residues.

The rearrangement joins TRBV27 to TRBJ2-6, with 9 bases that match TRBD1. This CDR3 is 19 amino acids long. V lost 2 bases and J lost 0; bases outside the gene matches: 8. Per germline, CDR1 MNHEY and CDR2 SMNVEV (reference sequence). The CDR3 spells CASSLQPGTGLSGANVLTF. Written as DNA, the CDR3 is TGTGCCAGCAGTTTACAACCTGGGACAGGGCTCTCTGGGGCCAACGTCCTGACTTTC.

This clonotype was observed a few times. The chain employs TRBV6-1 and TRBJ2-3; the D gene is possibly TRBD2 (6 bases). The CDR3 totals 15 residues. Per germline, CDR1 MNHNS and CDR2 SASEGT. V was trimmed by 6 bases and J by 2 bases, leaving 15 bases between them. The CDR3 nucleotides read TGTGCCAGCAGCGAGGGGCTAGCGCCCACAGATACGCAGTATTTT. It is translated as CASSEGLAPTDTQYF.

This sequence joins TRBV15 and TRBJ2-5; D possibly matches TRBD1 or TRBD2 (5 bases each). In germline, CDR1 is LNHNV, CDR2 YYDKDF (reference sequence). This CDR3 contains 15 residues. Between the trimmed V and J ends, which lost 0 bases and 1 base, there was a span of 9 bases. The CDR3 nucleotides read TGTGCCACCAGCAGAGATCGGGGCCTCCAAGAGACCCAGTACTTC. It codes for CATSRDRGLQETQYF.

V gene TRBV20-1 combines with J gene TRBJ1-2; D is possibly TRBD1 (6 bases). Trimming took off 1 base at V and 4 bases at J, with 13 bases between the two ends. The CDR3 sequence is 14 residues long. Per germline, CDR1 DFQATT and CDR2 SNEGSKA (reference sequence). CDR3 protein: CSARGGRTLYGYTF. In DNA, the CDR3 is TGCAGTGCTAGAGGGGGGCGGACCCTCTATGGCTACACCTTC.

CDR3 DNA sequence: TGCAGCGTAGCCGGGACTAGCGGTACGCAGTATTTT. Its protein product is CSVAGTSGTQYF. This chain uses TRBV29-1 with TRBJ2-3, with 11 bases aligning to TRBD2. V was clipped by 6 bases and J by 8 bases; unmatched bases: 4. The germline V gene has CDR1 SQVTM and CDR2 ANQGSEA. The CDR3 length is 12 residues.

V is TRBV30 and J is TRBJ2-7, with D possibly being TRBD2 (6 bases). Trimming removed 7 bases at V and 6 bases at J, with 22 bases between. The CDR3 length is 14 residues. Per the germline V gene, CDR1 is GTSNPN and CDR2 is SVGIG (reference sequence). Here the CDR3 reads CASRASITSSEQYF. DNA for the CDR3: TGTGCCTCCAGGGCGAGCATCACTAGCTCCGAGCAGTACTTC.

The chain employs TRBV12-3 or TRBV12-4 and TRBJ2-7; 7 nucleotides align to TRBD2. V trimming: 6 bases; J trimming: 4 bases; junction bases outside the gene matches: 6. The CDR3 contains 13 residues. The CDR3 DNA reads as TGTGCCAGCAGCCGGACTAGGTTGTACGAGCAGTACTTC. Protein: CASSRTRLYEQYF.

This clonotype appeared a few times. The CDR3 protein is CASSLRLAGPWDEQYF. In DNA, the CDR3 is TGTGCCAGCTCACTAAGACTAGCGGGACCGTGGGACGAGCAGTACTTC. This chain uses TRBV18 with TRBJ2-7; TRBD2 matches 11 bases. Germline V gives CDR1 KGHSH, CDR2 LQKENI. The V and J ends lost 4 bases and 5 bases, in that order; junction bases with no gene match: 10. The CDR3 is 16 amino acids.

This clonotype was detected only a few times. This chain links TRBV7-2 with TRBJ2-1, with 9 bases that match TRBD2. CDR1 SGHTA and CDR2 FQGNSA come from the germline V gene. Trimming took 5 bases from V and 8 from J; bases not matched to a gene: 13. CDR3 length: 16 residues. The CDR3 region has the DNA TGTGCCAGCAGCCCACGCCTTAGCGGGAGAACTCATGAGCAGTTCTTC. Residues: CASSPRLSGRTHEQFF.

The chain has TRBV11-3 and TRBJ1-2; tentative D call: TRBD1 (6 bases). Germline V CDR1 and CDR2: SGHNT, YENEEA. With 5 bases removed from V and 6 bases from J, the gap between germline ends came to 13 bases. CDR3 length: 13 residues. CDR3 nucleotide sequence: TGTGCCAGCAGCGACAGAGGGGGTAATGGCTACACCTTC. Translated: CASSDRGGNGYTF.

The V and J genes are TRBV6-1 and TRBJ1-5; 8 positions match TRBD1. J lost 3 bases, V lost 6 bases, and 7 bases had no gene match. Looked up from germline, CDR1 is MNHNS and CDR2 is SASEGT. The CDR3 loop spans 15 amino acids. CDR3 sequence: CASSSDRGVNQPQHF. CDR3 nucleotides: TGTGCCAGCAGCTCCGACAGGGGAGTCAATCAGCCCCAGCATTTT.

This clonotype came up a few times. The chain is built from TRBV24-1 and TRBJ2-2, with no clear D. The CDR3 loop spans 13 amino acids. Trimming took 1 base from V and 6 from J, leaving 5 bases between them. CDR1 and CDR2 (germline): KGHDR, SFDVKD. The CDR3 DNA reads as TGTGCCACCAGTGATTTAGGGTCCGGGGAGCTGTTTTTT. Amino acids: CATSDLGSGELFF.

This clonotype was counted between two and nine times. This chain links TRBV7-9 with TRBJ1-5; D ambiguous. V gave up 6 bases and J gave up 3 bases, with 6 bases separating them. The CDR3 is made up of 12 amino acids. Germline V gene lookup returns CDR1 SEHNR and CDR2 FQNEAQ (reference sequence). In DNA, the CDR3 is TGTGCCAGCAGATCGGACAATCAGCCCCAGCATTTT. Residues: CASRSDNQPQHF. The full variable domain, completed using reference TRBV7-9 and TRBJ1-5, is DTGVSQNPRHKITKRGQNVTFRCDPISEHNRLYWYRQTLGQGPEFLTYFQNEAQLEKSRLLSDRFSAERPKGSFSTLEIQRTEQGDSAMYLCASRSDNQPQHFGDGTRLSIL.

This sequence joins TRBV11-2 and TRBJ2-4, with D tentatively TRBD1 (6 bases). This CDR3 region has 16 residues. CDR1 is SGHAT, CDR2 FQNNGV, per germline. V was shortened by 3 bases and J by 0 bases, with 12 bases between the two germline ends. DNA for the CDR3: TGTGCCAGCAGCTTGGACAGTAGTTTAGCCAAAAACATTCAGTACTTC. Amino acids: CASSLDSSLAKNIQYF.

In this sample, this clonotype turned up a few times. CDR3 region: CASSPGYLADSTDTQYF. CDR3 DNA sequence: TGCGCCAGCAGCCCAGGCTACCTAGCGGATAGCACAGATACGCAGTATTTT. V usage is TRBV5-1 and J usage is TRBJ2-3, with 7 positions matching TRBD2. This CDR3 is 17 amino acids long. V was pared by 4 bases and J by 0 bases, with 11 bases of the junction left unmatched. Germline lookup yields CDR1 SGHRS and CDR2 YFSETQ.

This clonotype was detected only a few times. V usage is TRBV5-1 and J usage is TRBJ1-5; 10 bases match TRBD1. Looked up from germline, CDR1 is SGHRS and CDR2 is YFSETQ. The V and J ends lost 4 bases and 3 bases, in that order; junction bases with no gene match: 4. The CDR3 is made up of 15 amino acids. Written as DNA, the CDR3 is TGCGCCAGCAGCCCGGGACAGGGGCTCAATCAGCCCCAGCATTTT. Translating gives CASSPGQGLNQPQHF.

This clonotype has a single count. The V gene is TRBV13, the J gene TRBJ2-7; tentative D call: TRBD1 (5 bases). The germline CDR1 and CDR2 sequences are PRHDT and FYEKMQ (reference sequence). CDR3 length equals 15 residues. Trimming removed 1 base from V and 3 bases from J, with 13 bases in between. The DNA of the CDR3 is TGTGCCAGCAGCTTAGTGGACCTGGGGCACTACGAGCAGTACTTC. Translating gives CASSLVDLGHYEQYF.

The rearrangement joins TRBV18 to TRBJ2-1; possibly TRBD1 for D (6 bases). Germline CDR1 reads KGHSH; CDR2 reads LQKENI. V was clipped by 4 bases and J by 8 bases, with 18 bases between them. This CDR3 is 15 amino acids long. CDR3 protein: CASSQRRTGNDEQFF. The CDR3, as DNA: TGTGCCAGCTCACAAAGACGCACAGGGAATGATGAGCAGTTCTTC. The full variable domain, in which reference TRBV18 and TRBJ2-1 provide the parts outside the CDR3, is NAGVMQNPRHLVRRRGQEARLRCSPMKGHSHVYWYRQLPEEGLKFMVYLQKENIIDESGMPKERFSAEFPKEGPSILRIQQVVRGDSAAYFCASSQRRTGNDEQFFGPGTRLTVL.

The CDR3 nucleotides read TGTGCCAGCAGTCTTCCCCCGGGTTGGACAGGGAAGGACACAGATACGCAGTATTTT. Translating it yields CASSLPPGWTGKDTDTQYF. The genes are TRBV12-3 or TRBV12-4 and TRBJ2-3, with TRBD1 matching over 8 bases. The CDR3 extends over 19 amino acids. Losses at the gene ends were 5 bases for V and 2 bases for J; bases not matched to a gene: 18.